This paragraph covers one T cell receptor beta chain sequence. Whereas donors were nominally healthy upon sampling, unrecorded immune exposures were probable. Primers: 60 Vbeta forward and 13 Jbeta reverse. Assay: immunoSEQ multiplex PCR; the TCRdb copy retains only in-frame clones and omits some. The sample consists of more than 80,000 clones, 63% of them appearing once. J gave up 1 base and V 4 bases, and 12 bases lay outside the gene matches. The CDR3 spans 17 residues. Germline V gene lookup returns CDR1 MDHEN and CDR2 SYDVKM. The data belong to a study of cytomegalovirus exposure and HLA in healthy donors.

Material: PBMCs. The sequence derives from a woman between 40 and 50 years old in good health and CMV-seropositive. This sequence joins TRBV28 and TRBJ2-7; TRBD1 agrees at 8 bases. The chain's CDR3 is CASSSHLQGARSYEQYF. The CDR3 DNA reads as TGTGCCAGCAGTTCCCATCTCCAGGGGGCGCGATCCTACGAGCAGTACTTC.